Below, 14 T cell receptor beta chains from the same sample are listed, as sequenced in a study of OX40 agonist ivuxolimab in advanced cancers. Produced via immunoSEQ multiplex PCR; TCRdb's table is partial and in-frame only. The data contain about 46,000 clones, about 89% of them singletons. Specimen: CD4+ or CD8+ T cells sorted from blood, collected in a trial of the OX40 agonist ivuxolimab. These receptors were taken from an adult with an advanced solid tumor such as melanoma, head and neck, liver or kidney cancer.

This chain links TRBV19 with TRBJ1-6, with D possibly TRBD1 on 5 matching bases. The CDR3 covers 17 residues. Germline V lookup: CDR1 LNHDA, CDR2 SQIVND (reference sequence). V shed 3 bases and J shed 7 bases, with 19 bases lying between them. CDR3 in amino acids: CASSIFNGEGWNSPLHF. The CDR3 nucleotides are TGTGCCAGTAGTATTTTCAACGGGGAGGGGTGGAATTCACCCCTCCACTTT.

The gene calls are TRBV10-2 and TRBJ1-1; D is undetermined. The V end lost 8 bases, the J end lost 1 base, and 8 bases lay between the germline ends. CDR1 is WSHSY and CDR2 is SAAADI in the germline V gene. The CDR3 extends over 12 amino acids. CDR3 in DNA: TGCGCCAGCTCTGACCAGAACACTGAAGCTTTCTTT. As protein: CASSDQNTEAFF.

The chain has TRBV6-5 and TRBJ1-2; no firm D call. V lost 4 bases to trimming and J lost 1 base, with 10 bases between them. The CDR3 contains 14 residues. Germline CDR1 and CDR2: MNHEY and SVGAGI. In DNA form, the CDR3 reads TGTGCCAGCAGTTCGCCTGTGGGTAACTATGGCTACACCTTC. It yields the protein CASSSPVGNYGYTF.

The rearrangement uses TRBV27 and TRBJ1-6, with a possible D match to TRBD1 (5 bases). Trimming cost V 5 bases and J 10 bases, with 18 bases left between them. The CDR3 spans 15 residues. Germline V gene lookup returns CDR1 MNHEY and CDR2 SMNVEV (reference sequence). The CDR3 loop reads CASSPGGGAGSPLHF. CDR3 sequence (DNA): TGTGCCAGCAGTCCCGGGGGAGGGGCAGGATCACCCCTCCACTTT.

The rearrangement links TRBV5-6 to TRBJ1-4, with D hard to call. V lost 3 bases and J lost 5, with 8 bases in between. There are 13 residues in the CDR3. Germline-derived CDR1 and CDR2 are SGHDT and YYEEEE. The CDR3 reads CASSSSVNEKLFF. The CDR3 DNA follows: TGTGCCAGCAGCTCGTCGGTGAATGAAAAACTGTTTTTT.

The chain employs TRBV19 and TRBJ2-3; the D is unclear. Germline CDR1 and CDR2: LNHDA and SQIVND (reference sequence). V lost 1 base and J lost 0, with 5 bases in between. CDR3 length: 14 residues. CDR3 in amino acids: CASSIVLSTDTQYF. The CDR3 coding sequence is TGTGCCAGTAGTATAGTCCTCAGCACAGATACGCAGTATTTT.

V is TRBV9 and J is TRBJ2-1; D unresolved. This CDR3 is 12 amino acids long. From germline, CDR1 is SGDLS and CDR2 YYNGEE. The V and J ends lost 7 bases and 7 bases respectively, with 12 bases between them. CDR3 in DNA: TGTGCCAGCCATGCCCGCTTAAATGAGCAGTTCTTC. Protein sequence: CASHARLNEQFF. Using reference TRBV9 and TRBJ2-1 for the parts outside the CDR3, the full variable domain is DSGVTQTPKHLITATGQRVTLRCSPRSGDLSVYWYQQSLDQGLQFLIQYYNGEERAKGNILERFSAQQFPDLHSELNLSSLELGDSALYFCASHARLNEQFFGPGTRLTVL.

This chain uses TRBV7-8 with TRBJ1-1; D gene uncertain. CDR1 SGHVS and CDR2 FQNEAQ come from the germline V gene. Trimming stripped 6 bases from V and 3 bases from J, with 17 bases between. The CDR3 runs to 15 residues. CDR3 in amino acids: CASSLTPAEYTEAFF. For the CDR3, the DNA is TGTGCCAGCAGTCTCACCCCGGCAGAATACACTGAAGCTTTCTTT.

This chain connects TRBV25-1 to TRBJ2-7; D is uncertain. The germline gives CDR1 MGHDK, CDR2 SYGVNS. V lost 2 bases to trimming and J lost 5 bases, with 13 bases between them. This CDR3 has 14 amino acids. DNA for the CDR3: TGTGCCAGCAGTGAAAATCTATTCTGGGACGAGCAGTACTTC. It translates to CASSENLFWDEQYF.

The genes are TRBV5-4 and TRBJ1-2, with D hard to call. Germline values: CDR1 SGHNT, CDR2 YYREEE (reference sequence). V lost 2 bases and J 2 bases, leaving 13 bases between the germline ends. The CDR3 contains 15 residues. The CDR3 protein is CASSFGRAFNYGYTF. The CDR3 DNA reads TGTGCCAGCAGCTTCGGCAGAGCTTTCAACTATGGCTACACCTTC.

In its sample, this clone was seen once. The chain links TRBV4-2 to TRBJ1-1; TRBD1 might be the D (5 bases). V lost 0 bases to trimming and J lost 0 bases, with 14 bases between them. The CDR3 spans 17 residues. Per germline, CDR1 LGHNA and CDR2 YNFKEQ. As DNA, the CDR3 is TGTGCCAGCAGCCAAGAAGGTTGGGGGGTCTTGAACACTGAAGCTTTCTTT. It yields the protein CASSQEGWGVLNTEAFF.

The chain uses TRBV7-8 and TRBJ1-5, with a tentative D call TRBD1 (6 bases). Looked up from germline, CDR1 is SGHVS and CDR2 is FQNEAQ. V was trimmed by 5 bases and J by 1 base, leaving 12 bases between them. This CDR3 is 15 amino acids long. CDR3 in amino acids: CASSIFDRSNQPQHF. The CDR3 DNA sequence: TGTGCCAGCAGCATATTTGACAGGAGCAATCAGCCCCAGCATTTT.

This clone showed up just a few times. This chain joins TRBV6-1 and TRBJ2-7; possible D gene TRBD1, 5 bases. CDR1 and CDR2 (germline): MNHNS, SASEGT. The CDR3 loop spans 15 amino acids. Between the trimmed V and J ends, which lost 3 bases and 2 bases, there was a span of 14 bases. In DNA form, the CDR3 reads TGTGCCAGCAGTGAGATCTTCCAGGGCCCCTACGAGCAGTACTTC. Translation gives CASSEIFQGPYEQYF.

Concerning this clone: The same CDR3 is also encoded by other DNA sequences in this sample. The rearrangement uses TRBV9 and TRBJ2-3, with 7 bases matching TRBD2. Germline CDR1 and CDR2: SGDLS and YYNGEE. There are 15 residues in the CDR3. The junction had 4 bases not matched to a gene; V was cut back by 0 bases and J by 3 bases. This CDR3 is CASSVGGGSTDTQYF. DNA for the CDR3: TGTGCCAGCAGCGTAGGAGGCGGGAGTACAGATACGCAGTATTTT.